This TCR beta chain was observed in a study of T cell repertoires in cytomegalovirus infection. For the study at large: In public TCR beta signatures, there were indications of both CMV infection and matching HLA type.

V shed 5 bases and J 7 bases; nucleotides not matched to a gene: 13. This CDR3 contains 16 residues. Germline values: CDR1 SGHVS, CDR2 FNYEAQ. TCRdb analysed the reads with MiXCR anew, one entry per CDR3 protein. Here the sample spans about 530,000 distinct CDR3 sequences, more than 20% being singletons. In the case of this clonotype: Its antigen is undetermined.

Study results and limitations: HLA-C-restricted, CMV-specific TCR beta clonotypes were dominant ex vivo. Cumulative frequency of public TCR beta families picked out carriers of CMV plus the relevant HLA.

The specimen was PBMCs. The rearrangement joins TRBV7-6 to TRBJ2-1; 8 bases are shared with TRBD2. This TCR derives from a human donor in good health (CMV status not recorded). Some clones in this sample may be carry-over from other donors' samples. This CDR3 is CASSVRRGSGRNEQFF. CDR3 nucleotides: TGTGCCAGCAGCGTTAGGAGAGGGAGCGGGAGAAATGAGCAGTTCTTC.